Presented here are 13 T cell receptor beta chains from one specimen sequenced in a study of response to subunit inactivated influenza vaccine. Each CDR3 protein gets one entry after TCRdb re-called the RT-PCR reads with MiXCR. The repertoire has a few hundred thousand distinct CDR3 sequences, about 20% of them found once; the top ten carry around 10%. Sequenced here: PBMCs from blood, sampled approximately 20 months after vaccination. The receptors derive from a man aged 50-75 years who received an inactivated influenza vaccine.

The chain combines TRBV20-1 with TRBJ1-1, with D unresolved. Looked up from germline, CDR1 is DFQATT and CDR2 is SNEGSKA (reference sequence). V lost 3 bases, J lost 8 bases, and 7 bases lay in between. The CDR3 covers 10 residues. CDR3 coding DNA: TGCAGTGCTAGTGGGTGGGAAGCTTTCTTT. Amino acid sequence: CSASGWEAFF.

The chain links TRBV6-2 or TRBV6-3 to TRBJ2-7, with 10 bases aligning to TRBD1. J lost 3 bases, V lost 5 bases, and 7 bases had no gene match. The CDR3 extends over 15 amino acids. The germline V gene has CDR1 MNHEY and CDR2 SVGEGT. The CDR3 here is CASSTTGTGVYEQYF. DNA of the CDR3: TGTGCCAGCAGTACGACCGGGACAGGGGTCTACGAGCAGTACTTC.

V usage is TRBV20-1 and J usage is TRBJ2-1; the match to TRBD2 covers 14 bases. J gave up 8 bases and V 3 bases, and 6 bases lay outside the gene matches. The CDR3 totals 15 residues. CDR1 is DFQATT and CDR2 is SNEGSKA in the germline V gene (reference sequence). CDR3 bases: TGCAGTGCTAGTTCGGGGACTAGCGGGAGCCATGAGCAGTTCTTC. This translates into CSASSGTSGSHEQFF.

This sequence joins TRBV20-1 and TRBJ1-5, with a tentative D call TRBD1 (5 bases). The CDR3 extends over 10 amino acids. Per the germline V gene, CDR1 is DFQATT and CDR2 is SNEGSKA (reference sequence). Deletions cut 3 bases from V and 12 bases from J, with 9 bases between. CDR3 protein: CSASREVQHF. For the CDR3, the DNA is TGCAGTGCTAGCAGGGAGGTCCAGCATTTT.

The chain employs TRBV6-1 and TRBJ1-2; D is unclear. V was trimmed by 4 bases and J by 6 bases, leaving 15 bases between them. The CDR3 length is 14 residues. Germline V lookup: CDR1 MNHNS, CDR2 SASEGT. The CDR3, as DNA: TGTGCCAGCAGTGCAATCCTCGGGTCCAATGGCTACACCTTC. Translating gives CASSAILGSNGYTF.

The chain employs TRBV3-1 and TRBJ2-7; D gene unclear. The CDR3 is 15 amino acids. Germline lookup yields CDR1 LGHDT and CDR2 YNNKEL (reference sequence). Trimming left V 1 base short and J 2 bases short, with 12 bases between. The DNA of the CDR3 is TGTGCCAGCAGCCAAGGATCCTGGGGAACCTACGAGCAGTACTTC. This sequence encodes CASSQGSWGTYEQYF.

The CDR3 nucleotides are TGTGCCAGCGGACAGGGGGCCGGGGGGAACACTGAAGCTTTCTTT. It specifies CASGQGAGGNTEAFF. This rearrangement joins TRBV10-3 to TRBJ1-1; TRBD1 aligns across 11 bases. The J segment lost 1 base and the V segment lost 10 bases, leaving 8 bases of the junction unmatched. This CDR3 region has 15 residues. Germline V gene sequence: CDR1 ENHRY, CDR2 SYGVKD.

J is TRBJ1-6 and V is TRBV6-1; D is possibly TRBD1 (6 bases). The CDR3 has 13 residues. V dropped 6 bases and J dropped 7 bases, with 10 bases sitting between them. Germline V gene lookup returns CDR1 MNHNS and CDR2 SASEGT. CDR3 loop: CASRPGANSPLHF. The CDR3 DNA sequence: TGTGCCAGCAGACCGGGGGCGAATTCACCCCTCCACTTT.

The genes are TRBV7-9 and TRBJ2-2, with D perhaps matching TRBD2 (5 bases). V dropped 5 bases and J dropped 1 base, with 11 bases sitting between them. Germline V gives CDR1 SEHNR, CDR2 FQNEAQ (reference sequence). The CDR3 spans 15 residues. CDR3 region: CASSAGGENTGELFF. As DNA, the CDR3 is TGTGCCAGCAGCGCGGGCGGAGAGAACACCGGGGAGCTGTTTTTT.

This clonotype was counted a few times. CDR3 sequence reads: CASSEPSSPNEQFF. As DNA, the CDR3 is TGTGCCAGCAGTGAACCGAGTTCCCCCAATGAGCAGTTCTTC. The chain couples TRBV2 to TRBJ2-1; D uncertain. Germline V CDR1 and CDR2: SNHLY, FYNNEI. CDR3 length: 14 amino acids. The V end was cut by 2 bases, the J end by 6 bases, with 11 bases between.

This chain connects TRBV7-9 to TRBJ2-7; the D is unclear. The germline CDR1 and CDR2 sequences are SEHNR and FQNEAQ (reference sequence). This CDR3 is 13 amino acids long. Trimming took off 2 bases at V and 3 bases at J, with 8 bases between the two ends. CDR3 protein: CASSLSLRYEQYF. The DNA of the CDR3 is TGTGCCAGCAGCTTATCCCTCCGCTACGAGCAGTACTTC. Variable domain in full (rest from reference TRBV7-9 and TRBJ2-7): DTGVSQNPRHKITKRGQNVTFRCDPISEHNRLYWYRQTLGQGPEFLTYFQNEAQLEKSRLLSDRFSAERPKGSFSTLEIQRTEQGDSAMYLCASSLSLRYEQYFGPGTRLTVT.

The CDR3 sequence is CASSLTGGSETQYF. The DNA for the CDR3 is TGCGCCAGCAGCTTAACAGGGGGGTCGGAGACCCAGTACTTC. J is TRBJ2-5 and V is TRBV5-1; 8 nucleotides agree with TRBD1. There are 14 residues in the CDR3. Trimming at V came to 2 bases and at J to 5 bases, leaving 5 bases not matched to a gene. Germline V gene data show CDR1 as SGHRS and CDR2 as YFSETQ.

This clonotype has a handful of counts. The V call is TRBV20-1, the J call TRBJ1-4; D uncertain. Trimming stripped 5 bases from V and 10 bases from J, with 23 bases between. CDR1 and CDR2 (germline): DFQATT, SNEGSKA (reference sequence). The CDR3 is 15 residues long. The DNA of the CDR3 is TGCAGTGCTCCTTTAAGTACGGGTGGGGTCGGAAAACTGTTTTTT. Its protein product is CSAPLSTGGVGKLFF.